This TCR beta chain was recovered during a study of T cell responses to AZD1222 COVID-19 vaccine. Study-wide context: Second-dose intervals of approximately 4 or approximately 12 weeks were pooled.

The V and J ends lost 4 bases and 2 bases respectively, with 17 bases between them. CDR1 and CDR2 (germline): SGHDT, YYEEEE. This CDR3 is 16 amino acids long. Study results and caveats: Unmutated variant regions are reportedly the target of nearly half of TCRs that are spike-specific. A mostly white British donor set with more females was recruited, and clonal diversity was possibly underestimated. Regions 160-218 and 743-854 held dominance among vaccine-associated CD4 TCRs, which spanned spike.

Measured with immunoSEQ multiplex PCR; TCRdb has only the in-frame clones, and not every one. This sample has about 150,000 clones, with just over 90% found just once. Worth noting for this clone: Its cognate antigen is unknown.

The chain has TRBV5-6 and TRBJ2-3, with a tentative D call TRBD2 (6 bases). This receptor was obtained from an adult in good health. Sequencing used peripheral blood, obtained on day 0 of AZD1222 vaccination. DNA for the CDR3: TGTGCCAGCAGCACCCGGGACTTGGGGAACACAGATACGCAGTATTTT. This encodes CASSTRDLGNTDTQYF.